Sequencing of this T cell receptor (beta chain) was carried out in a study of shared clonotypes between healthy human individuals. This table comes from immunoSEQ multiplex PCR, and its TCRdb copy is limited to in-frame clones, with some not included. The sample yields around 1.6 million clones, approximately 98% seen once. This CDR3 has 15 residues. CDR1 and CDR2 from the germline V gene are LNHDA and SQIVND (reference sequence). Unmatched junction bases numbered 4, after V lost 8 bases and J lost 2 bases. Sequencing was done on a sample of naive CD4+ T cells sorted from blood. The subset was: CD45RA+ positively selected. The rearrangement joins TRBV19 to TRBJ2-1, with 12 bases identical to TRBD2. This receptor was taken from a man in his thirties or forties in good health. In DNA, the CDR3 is TGTGCCAGTGGGGGACTAGCGGGCCCCTACAATGAGCAGTTCTTC. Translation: CASGGLAGPYNEQFF.